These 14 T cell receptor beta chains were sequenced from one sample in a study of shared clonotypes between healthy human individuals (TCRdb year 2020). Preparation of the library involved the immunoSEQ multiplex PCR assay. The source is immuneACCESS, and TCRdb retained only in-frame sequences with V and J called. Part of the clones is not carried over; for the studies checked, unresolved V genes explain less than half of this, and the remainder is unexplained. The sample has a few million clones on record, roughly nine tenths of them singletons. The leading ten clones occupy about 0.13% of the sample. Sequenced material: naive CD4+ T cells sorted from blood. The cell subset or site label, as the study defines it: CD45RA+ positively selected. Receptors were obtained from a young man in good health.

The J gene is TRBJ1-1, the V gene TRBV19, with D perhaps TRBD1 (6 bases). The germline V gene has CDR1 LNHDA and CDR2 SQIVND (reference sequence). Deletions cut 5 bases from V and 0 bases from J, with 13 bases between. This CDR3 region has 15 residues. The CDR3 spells CASSPEQGLNTEAFF. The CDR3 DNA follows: TGTGCCAGTAGTCCGGAACAGGGCCTGAACACTGAAGCTTTCTTT.

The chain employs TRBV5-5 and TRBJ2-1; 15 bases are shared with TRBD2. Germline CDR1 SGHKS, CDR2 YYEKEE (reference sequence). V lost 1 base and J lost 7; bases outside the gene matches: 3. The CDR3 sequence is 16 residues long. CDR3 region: CASSLTGLAGGNEQFF. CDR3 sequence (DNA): TGTGCCAGCAGCTTGACCGGACTAGCGGGAGGGAATGAGCAGTTCTTC.

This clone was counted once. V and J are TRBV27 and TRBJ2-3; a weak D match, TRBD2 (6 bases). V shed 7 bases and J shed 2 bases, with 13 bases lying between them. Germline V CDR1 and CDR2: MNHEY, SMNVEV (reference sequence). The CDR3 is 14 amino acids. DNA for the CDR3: TGTGCCAGCACTCGGGCGGGGACCACAGATACGCAGTATTTT. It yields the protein CASTRAGTTDTQYF.

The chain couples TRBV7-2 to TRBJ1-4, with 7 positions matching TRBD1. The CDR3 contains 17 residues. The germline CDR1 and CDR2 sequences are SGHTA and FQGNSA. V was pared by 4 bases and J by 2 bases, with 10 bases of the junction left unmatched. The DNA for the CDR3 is TGTGCCAGCAGCTACAAAGGGGGCTGGGGTACTAATGAAAAACTGTTTTTT. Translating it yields CASSYKGGWGTNEKLFF. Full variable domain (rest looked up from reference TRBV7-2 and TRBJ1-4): GAGVSQSPSNKVTEKGKDVELRCDPISGHTALYWYRQSLGQGLEFLIYFQGNSAPDKSGLPSDRFSAERTGGSVSTLTIQRTQQEDSAVYLCASSYKGGWGTNEKLFFGSGTQLSVL.

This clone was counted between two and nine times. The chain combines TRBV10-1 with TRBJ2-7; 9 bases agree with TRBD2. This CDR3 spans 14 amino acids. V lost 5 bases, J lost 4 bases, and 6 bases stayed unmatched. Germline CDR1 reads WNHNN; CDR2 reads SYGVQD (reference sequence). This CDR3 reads CASSPSGVNYEQYF. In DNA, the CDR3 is TGCGCCAGCAGTCCTAGCGGGGTAAATTACGAGCAGTACTTC.

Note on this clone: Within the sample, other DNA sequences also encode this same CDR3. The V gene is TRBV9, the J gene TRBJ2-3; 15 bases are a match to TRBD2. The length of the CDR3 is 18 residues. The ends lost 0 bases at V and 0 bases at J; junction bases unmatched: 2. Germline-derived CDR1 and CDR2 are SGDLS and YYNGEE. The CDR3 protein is CASSVGTSGGASTDTQYF. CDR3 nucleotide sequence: TGTGCCAGCAGCGTAGGGACTAGCGGGGGGGCTAGCACAGATACGCAGTATTTT. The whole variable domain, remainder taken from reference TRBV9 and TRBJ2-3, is DSGVTQTPKHLITATGQRVTLRCSPRSGDLSVYWYQQSLDQGLQFLIQYYNGEERAKGNILERFSAQQFPDLHSELNLSSLELGDSALYFCASSVGTSGGASTDTQYFGPGTRLTVL.

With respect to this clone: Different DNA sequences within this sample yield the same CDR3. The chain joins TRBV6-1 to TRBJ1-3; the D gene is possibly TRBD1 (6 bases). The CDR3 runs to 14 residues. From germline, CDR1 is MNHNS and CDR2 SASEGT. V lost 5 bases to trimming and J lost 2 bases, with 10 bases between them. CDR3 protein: CASSKQGTGNTIYF. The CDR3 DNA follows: TGTGCCAGCAGTAAACAGGGTACTGGAAACACCATATATTTT.

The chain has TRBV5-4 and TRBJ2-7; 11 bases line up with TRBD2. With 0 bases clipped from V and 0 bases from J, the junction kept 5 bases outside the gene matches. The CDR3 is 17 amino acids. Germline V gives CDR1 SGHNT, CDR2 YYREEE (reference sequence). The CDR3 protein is CASSLDVTSGVSYEQYF. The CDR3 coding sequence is TGTGCCAGCAGCTTGGACGTGACTAGCGGGGTCTCCTACGAGCAGTACTTC.

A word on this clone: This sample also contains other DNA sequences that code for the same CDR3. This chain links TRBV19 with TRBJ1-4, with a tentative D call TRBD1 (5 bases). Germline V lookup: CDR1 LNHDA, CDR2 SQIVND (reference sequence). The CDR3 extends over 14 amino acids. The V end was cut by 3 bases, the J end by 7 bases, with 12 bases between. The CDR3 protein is CASSIGQGGEKLFF. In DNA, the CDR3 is TGTGCCAGTAGTATCGGGCAGGGCGGTGAAAAACTGTTTTTT.

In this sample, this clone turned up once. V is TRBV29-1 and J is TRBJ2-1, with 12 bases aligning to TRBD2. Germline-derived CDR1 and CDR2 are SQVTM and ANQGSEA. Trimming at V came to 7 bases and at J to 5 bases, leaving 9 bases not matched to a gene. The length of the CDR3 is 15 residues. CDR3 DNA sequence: TGCAGCGCCGGAGCGAGACTAGCGGGGGACAATGAGCAGTTCTTC. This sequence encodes CSAGARLAGDNEQFF.

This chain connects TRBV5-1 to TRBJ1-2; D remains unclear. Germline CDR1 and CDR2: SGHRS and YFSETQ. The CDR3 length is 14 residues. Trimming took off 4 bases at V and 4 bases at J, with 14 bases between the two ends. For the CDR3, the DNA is TGCGCCAGCAGCCCCCTGACGGAGGTCTATGGCTACACCTTC. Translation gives CASSPLTEVYGYTF.

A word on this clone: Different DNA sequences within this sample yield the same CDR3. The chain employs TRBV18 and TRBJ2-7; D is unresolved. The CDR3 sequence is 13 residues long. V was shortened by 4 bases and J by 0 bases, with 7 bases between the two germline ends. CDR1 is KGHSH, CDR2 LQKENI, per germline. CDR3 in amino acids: CASSQGSSYEQYF. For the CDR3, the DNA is TGTGCCAGCTCACAAGGGTCCTCCTACGAGCAGTACTTC.

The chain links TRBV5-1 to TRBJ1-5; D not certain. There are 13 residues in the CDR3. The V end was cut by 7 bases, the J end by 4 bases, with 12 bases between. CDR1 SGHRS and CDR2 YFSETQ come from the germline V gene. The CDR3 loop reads CASSSDGNQPQHF. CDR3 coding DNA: TGCGCCAGCTCTAGTGACGGGAATCAGCCCCAGCATTTT.

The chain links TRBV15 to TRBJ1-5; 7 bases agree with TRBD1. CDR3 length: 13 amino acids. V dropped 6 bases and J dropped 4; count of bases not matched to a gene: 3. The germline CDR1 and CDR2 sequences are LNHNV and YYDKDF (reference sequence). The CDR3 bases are TGTGCCACCAGTCGCAGGGGGAATCAGCCCCAGCATTTT. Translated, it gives CATSRRGNQPQHF. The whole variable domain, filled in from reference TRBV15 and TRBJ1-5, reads DAMVIQNPRYQVTQFGKPVTLSCSQTLNHNVMYWYQQKSSQAPKLLFHYYDKDFNNEADTPDNFQSRRPNTSFCFLDIRSPGLGDTAMYLCATSRRGNQPQHFGDGTRLSIL.